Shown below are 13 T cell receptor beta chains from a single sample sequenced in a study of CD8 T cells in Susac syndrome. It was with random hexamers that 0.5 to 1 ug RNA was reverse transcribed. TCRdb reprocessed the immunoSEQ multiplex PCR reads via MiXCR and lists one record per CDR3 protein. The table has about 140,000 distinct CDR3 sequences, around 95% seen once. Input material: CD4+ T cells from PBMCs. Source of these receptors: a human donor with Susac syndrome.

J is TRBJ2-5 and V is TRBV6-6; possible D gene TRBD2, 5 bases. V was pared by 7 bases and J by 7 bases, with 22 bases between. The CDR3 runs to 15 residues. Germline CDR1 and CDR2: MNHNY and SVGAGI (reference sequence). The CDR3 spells CASNFGVGSRGTQYF. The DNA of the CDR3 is TGTGCCAGCAATTTCGGTGTAGGCTCCCGGGGGACCCAGTACTTC.

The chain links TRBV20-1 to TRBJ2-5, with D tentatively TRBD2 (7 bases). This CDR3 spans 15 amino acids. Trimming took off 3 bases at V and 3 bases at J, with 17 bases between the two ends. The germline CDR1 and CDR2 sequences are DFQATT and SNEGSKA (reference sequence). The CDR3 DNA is TGCAGTGCTAGCGGGAAGGGGGGGGAAGAAGAGACCCAGTACTTC. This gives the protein CSASGKGGEEETQYF.

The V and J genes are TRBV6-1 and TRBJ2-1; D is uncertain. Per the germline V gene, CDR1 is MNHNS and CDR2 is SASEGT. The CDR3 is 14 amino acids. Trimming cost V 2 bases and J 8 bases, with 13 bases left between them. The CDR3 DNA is TGTGCCAGCAGTGAAAATGGCCCGTCCGATGAGCAGTTCTTC. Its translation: CASSENGPSDEQFF.

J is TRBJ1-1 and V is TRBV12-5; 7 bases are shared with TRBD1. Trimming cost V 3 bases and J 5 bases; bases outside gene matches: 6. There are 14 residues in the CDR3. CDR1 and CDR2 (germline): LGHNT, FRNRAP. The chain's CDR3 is CASGLATGLTEAFF. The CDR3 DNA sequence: TGTGCTAGTGGTTTAGCGACAGGGCTTACTGAAGCTTTCTTT. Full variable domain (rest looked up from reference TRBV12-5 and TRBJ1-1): DARVTQTPRHKVTEMGQEVTMRCQPILGHNTVFWYRQTMMQGLELLAYFRNRAPLDDSGMPKDRFSAEMPDATLATLKIQPSEPRDSAVYFCASGLATGLTEAFFGQGTRLTVV.

The CDR3: CASTHGLAGVYEQYF. The DNA of the CDR3 is TGTGCCAGCACCCACGGCTTAGCGGGAGTATACGAGCAGTACTTC. The gene calls are TRBV6-2 or TRBV6-3 and TRBJ2-7; 9 positions agree with TRBD2. Looked up from germline, CDR1 is MNHEY and CDR2 is SVGEGT. The CDR3 runs 15 residues. Germline trimming cut 7 bases from V and 4 bases from J; bases unmatched to any gene: 11.

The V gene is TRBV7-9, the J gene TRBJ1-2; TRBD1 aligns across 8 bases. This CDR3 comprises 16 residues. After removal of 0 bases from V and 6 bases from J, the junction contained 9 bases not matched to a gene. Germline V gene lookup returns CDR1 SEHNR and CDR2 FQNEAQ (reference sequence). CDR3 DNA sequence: TGTGCCAGCAGCTTAGCTTCGGGACAGGCTGGAAATGGCTACACCTTC. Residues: CASSLASGQAGNGYTF.

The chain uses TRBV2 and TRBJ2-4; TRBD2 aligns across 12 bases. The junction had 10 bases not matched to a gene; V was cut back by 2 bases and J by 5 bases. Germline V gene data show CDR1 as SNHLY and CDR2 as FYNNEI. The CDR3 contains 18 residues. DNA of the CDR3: TGTGCCAGCAGTGAACCGGCTAGCGGGAGGGCCGGGGAAAACATTCAGTACTTC. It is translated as CASSEPASGRAGENIQYF.

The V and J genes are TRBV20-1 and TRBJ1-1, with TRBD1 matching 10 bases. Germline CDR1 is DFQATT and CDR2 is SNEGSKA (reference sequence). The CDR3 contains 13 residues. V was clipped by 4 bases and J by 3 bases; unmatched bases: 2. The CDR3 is CSAKGTGDTEAFF. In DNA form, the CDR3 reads TGCAGTGCTAAAGGGACAGGGGACACTGAAGCTTTCTTT.

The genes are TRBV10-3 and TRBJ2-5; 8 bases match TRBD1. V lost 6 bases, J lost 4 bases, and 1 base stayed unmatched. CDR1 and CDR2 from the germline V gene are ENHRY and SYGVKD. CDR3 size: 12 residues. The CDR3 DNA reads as TGTGCCATCAGAGGACAGGGAGAGACCCAGTACTTC. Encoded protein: CAIRGQGETQYF.

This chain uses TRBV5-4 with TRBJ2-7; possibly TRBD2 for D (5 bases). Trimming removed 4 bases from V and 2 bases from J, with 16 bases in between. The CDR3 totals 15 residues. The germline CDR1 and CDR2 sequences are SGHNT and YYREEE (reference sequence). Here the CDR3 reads CASSQEMGRAYEQYF. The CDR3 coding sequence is TGTGCCAGCAGCCAAGAGATGGGGAGAGCCTACGAGCAGTACTTC.

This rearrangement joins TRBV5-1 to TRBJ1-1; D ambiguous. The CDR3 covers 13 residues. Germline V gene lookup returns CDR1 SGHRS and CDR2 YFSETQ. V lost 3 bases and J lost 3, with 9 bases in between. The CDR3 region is CASSSQSDTEAFF. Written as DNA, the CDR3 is TGCGCCAGCAGCTCCCAGTCAGACACTGAAGCTTTCTTT.

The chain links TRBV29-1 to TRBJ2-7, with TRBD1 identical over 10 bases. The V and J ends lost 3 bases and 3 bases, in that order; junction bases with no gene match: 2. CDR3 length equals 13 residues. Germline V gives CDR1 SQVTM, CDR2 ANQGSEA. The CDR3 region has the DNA TGCAGCGTTGAGCGGGACAGGGGCTACGAGCAGTACTTC. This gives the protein CSVERDRGYEQYF.

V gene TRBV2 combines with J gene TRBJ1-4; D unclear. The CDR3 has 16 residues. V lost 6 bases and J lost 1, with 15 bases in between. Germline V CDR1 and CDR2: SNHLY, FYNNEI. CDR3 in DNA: TGTGCCAGCAGCCGCGGGGTTGAGAGAACTAATGAAAAACTGTTTTTT. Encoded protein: CASSRGVERTNEKLFF.